The rows below give T cell receptor beta chains drawn from one sample of a study of T cell changes during pregnancy in multiple sclerosis. The data were produced by immunoSEQ multiplex PCR, yet TCRdb's version contains in-frame clones alone and is incomplete. The top ten clones hold about 0.45% of a sample with 35,000 to 45,000 clones, 91% of them seen once. The sample consisted of CD4+ T cells from peripheral blood mononuclear cells, taken in the second trimester of pregnancy. Receptors were obtained from a female donor in good health, enrolled as a control in a pregnancy study. Both conserved end residues are part of each CDR3. A D gene is named only where the DNA matches it firmly. Size is omitted from some rows. Given values are once, few, many or a class for expanded clones.

V: TRBV5-1
J: TRBJ2-1
D: TRBD1
size: -
CDR3: CASSLSLGQGAPRSYNEQFF
DNA: TGCGCCAGCAGCTTGTCGCTGGGACAGGGAGCCCCGCGGAGCTACAATGAGCAGTTCTTC

V: TRBV2
J: TRBJ1-1
D: -
size: -
CDR3: CASSDLQGNTEAFF
DNA: TGTGCCAGCAGTGATTTACAGGGGAACACTGAAGCTTTCTTT

V: TRBV11-2
J: TRBJ2-7
D: -
size: -
CDR3: CASSLRMTVYEQYF
DNA: TGTGCCAGCAGCTTACGGATGACAGTATATGAGCAGTACTTC

V: TRBV28
J: TRBJ1-2
D: TRBD1
size: -
CDR3: CASSLATGGEGYTF
DNA: TGTGCCAGCAGTTTAGCGACAGGGGGCGAGGGCTACACCTTC

V: TRBV5-4
J: TRBJ1-3
D: -
size: -
CDR3: CASSWANTIYF
DNA: TGTGCCAGCAGCTGGGCAAACACCATATATTTT

V: TRBV5-1
J: TRBJ2-7
D: TRBD1
size: once
CDR3: CASSLRAGGYEQYF
DNA: TGCGCCAGCAGCTTGCGGGCAGGGGGCTACGAGCAGTACTTC

V: TRBV9
J: TRBJ2-3
D: TRBD2
size: -
CDR3: CASSVELASTDTQYF
DNA: TGTGCCAGCAGCGTCGAACTAGCGAGCACAGATACGCAGTATTTT

V: TRBV6-5
J: TRBJ2-3
D: -
size: -
CDR3: CASSYNHRADTQYF
DNA: TGTGCCAGCAGTTACAACCACAGGGCAGATACGCAGTATTTT

V: TRBV27
J: TRBJ1-5
D: -
size: -
CDR3: CASSFLGGDQPQHF
DNA: TGTGCCAGCAGTTTTTTAGGCGGGGATCAGCCCCAGCATTTT

V: TRBV7-8
J: TRBJ1-1
D: -
size: -
CDR3: CASSPTQGEAFF
DNA: TGTGCCAGCAGCCCGACCCAGGGGGAAGCTTTCTTT

V: TRBV27
J: TRBJ1-2
D: TRBD1
size: -
CDR3: CASSPWTGAYGYTF
DNA: TGTGCCAGCAGTCCCTGGACAGGGGCCTATGGCTACACCTTC

V: TRBV7-6
J: TRBJ2-7
D: TRBD2
size: -
CDR3: CASSFSAGGGYEQYF
DNA: TGTGCCAGCAGCTTTTCTGCGGGAGGAGGTTACGAGCAGTACTTC

V: TRBV5-4
J: TRBJ2-1
D: TRBD2
size: once
CDR3: CASSVRTSGKNNEQFF
DNA: TGTGCCAGCAGCGTTCGGACTAGCGGGAAGAACAATGAGCAGTTCTTC

V: TRBV2
J: TRBJ1-2
D: TRBD1
size: -
CDR3: CASKVQGAQGGYTF
DNA: TGTGCCAGCAAGGTCCAGGGGGCGCAGGGTGGCTACACCTTC

V: TRBV9
J: TRBJ2-1
D: TRBD1
size: -
CDR3: CASSVGVRGGQGPYSYNEQFF
DNA: TGTGCCAGCAGCGTAGGGGTTCGTGGAGGACAGGGGCCCTACTCCTACAATGAGCAGTTCTTC

V: TRBV7-2
J: TRBJ1-1
D: -
size: -
CDR3: CASSLVSGAVATEAFF
DNA: TGTGCCAGCAGCTTAGTTTCAGGGGCGGTGGCCACTGAAGCTTTCTTT

V: TRBV5-1
J: TRBJ2-3
D: TRBD2
size: -
CDR3: CASSLASTSGTDTQYF
DNA: TGCGCCAGCAGCTTGGCCTCGACTAGCGGCACAGATACGCAGTATTTT

V: TRBV7-9
J: TRBJ2-5
D: -
size: -
CDR3: CASSFPTGKETQYF
DNA: TGTGCCAGCAGCTTTCCCACAGGGAAAGAGACCCAGTACTTC

V: TRBV5-1
J: TRBJ1-2
D: TRBD1
size: -
CDR3: CASSGGQVSGGYTF
DNA: TGCGCCAGCAGCGGCGGACAGGTGTCGGGGGGCTACACCTTC

V: TRBV19
J: TRBJ1-1
D: -
size: -
CDR3: CASSHVGIKTGKNTEAFF
DNA: TGTGCCAGTAGTCACGTTGGGATTAAAACGGGAAAGAACACTGAAGCTTTCTTT

V: TRBV18
J: TRBJ1-1
D: -
size: once
CDR3: CASSFSPSQGNTEAFF
DNA: TGTGCCAGCTCATTCAGCCCTTCACAGGGGAACACTGAAGCTTTCTTT

V: TRBV18
J: TRBJ2-1
D: -
size: -
CDR3: CASSPFVEAEQFF
DNA: TGTGCCAGCTCACCCTTCGTCGAAGCTGAGCAGTTCTTC